This T cell receptor beta chain was identified during a study of shared clonotypes between healthy human individuals. Broader study findings: Non-shared clonotypes showed lower generation probabilities than clonotypes common to all four donors. Naive CD4 clonotypes overlapped across several donors at 4.5% to 5.5%. What naive subsets generally showed was a larger estimated richness than memory subsets showed.

Data came from immunoSEQ multiplex PCR; TCRdb stores just in-frame clones and leaves some out. The repertoire holds a few hundred thousand clones, with roughly 70% as singletons. The germline gives CDR1 SGHVS, CDR2 FNYEAQ. CDR3 length: 15 residues. With 3 bases removed from V and 7 bases from J, the gap between germline ends came to 13 bases. This clone was picked up a small number of times. The antigen remains unidentified. The receptor was derived from a man aged 25 to 40 in good health. The sample taken for sequencing was memory CD4+ T cells sorted from blood. This sample's subset: CD45RA-negative fraction. V is TRBV7-6 and J is TRBJ1-6; a weak D match, TRBD1 (6 bases). CDR3 DNA: TGTGCCAGCAGCTTCGCCGGGACACCGAATTCACCCCTCCACTTT. This encodes CASSFAGTPNSPLHF.